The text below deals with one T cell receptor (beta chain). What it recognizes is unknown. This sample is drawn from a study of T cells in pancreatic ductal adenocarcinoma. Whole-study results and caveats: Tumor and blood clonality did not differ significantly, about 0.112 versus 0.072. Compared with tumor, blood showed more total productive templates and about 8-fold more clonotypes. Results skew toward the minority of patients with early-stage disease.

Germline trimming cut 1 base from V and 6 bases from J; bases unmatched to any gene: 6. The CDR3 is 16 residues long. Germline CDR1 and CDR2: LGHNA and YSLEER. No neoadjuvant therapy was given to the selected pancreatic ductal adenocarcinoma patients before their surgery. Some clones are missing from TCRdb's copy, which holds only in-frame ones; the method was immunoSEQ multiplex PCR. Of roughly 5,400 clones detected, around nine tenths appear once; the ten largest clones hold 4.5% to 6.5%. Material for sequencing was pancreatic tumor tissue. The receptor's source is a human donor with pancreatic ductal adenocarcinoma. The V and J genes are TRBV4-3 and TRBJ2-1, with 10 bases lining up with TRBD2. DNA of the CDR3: TGCGCCAGCAGCCAAGGTTCGCTAGCGGGAGTCAATGAGCAGTTCTTC. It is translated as CASSQGSLAGVNEQFF.